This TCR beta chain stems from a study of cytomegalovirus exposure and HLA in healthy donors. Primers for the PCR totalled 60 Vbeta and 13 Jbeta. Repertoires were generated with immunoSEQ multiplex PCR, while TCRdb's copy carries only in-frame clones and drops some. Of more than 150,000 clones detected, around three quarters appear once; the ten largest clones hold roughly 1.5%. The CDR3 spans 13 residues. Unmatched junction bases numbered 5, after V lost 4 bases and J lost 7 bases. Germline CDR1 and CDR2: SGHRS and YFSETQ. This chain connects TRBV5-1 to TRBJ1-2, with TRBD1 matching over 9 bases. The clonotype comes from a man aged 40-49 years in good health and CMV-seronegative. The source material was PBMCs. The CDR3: CASSNTGGSGYTF. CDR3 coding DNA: TGCGCCAGCAGCAACACAGGGGGCAGTGGCTACACCTTC.